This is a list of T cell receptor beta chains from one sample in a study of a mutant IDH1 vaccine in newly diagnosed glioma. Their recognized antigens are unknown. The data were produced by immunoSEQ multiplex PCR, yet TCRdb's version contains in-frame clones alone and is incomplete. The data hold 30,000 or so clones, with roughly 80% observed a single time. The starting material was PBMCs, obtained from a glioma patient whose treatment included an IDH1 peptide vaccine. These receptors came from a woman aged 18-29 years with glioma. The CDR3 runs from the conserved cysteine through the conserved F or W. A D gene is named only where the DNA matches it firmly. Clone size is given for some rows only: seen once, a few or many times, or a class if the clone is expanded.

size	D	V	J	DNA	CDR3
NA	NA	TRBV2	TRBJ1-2	TGTGCCAGCAGTGCAGGGCATTCGGGCAACTATGGCTACACCTTC	CASSAGHSGNYGYTF
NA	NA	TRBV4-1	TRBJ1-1	TGCGCCAGCAGCCAAGTGGGCAGCCGGAACACTGAAGCTTTCTTT	CASSQVGSRNTEAFF
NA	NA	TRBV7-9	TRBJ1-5	TGTGCCAGCAGCTTAGGGGGCTCTGGGAATCAGCCCCAGCATTTT	CASSLGGSGNQPQHF
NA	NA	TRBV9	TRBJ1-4	TGTGCCAGCAGCGTATCGGAGGGGGAGTATGAAAAACTGTTTTTT	CASSVSEGEYEKLFF
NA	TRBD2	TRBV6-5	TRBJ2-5	TGTGCCAGCAGCCTCGGGAGGCAAGAGACCCAGTACTTC	CASSLGRQETQYF
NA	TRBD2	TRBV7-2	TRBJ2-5	TGTGCCAGCAGCTTAGTCGGGGGGGGACTAGGGGAGACCCAGTACTTC	CASSLVGGGLGETQYF
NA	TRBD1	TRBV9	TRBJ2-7	TGTGCCAGCAGCGCGAGTCTCGGGACAGGGGGCATCTACGAGCAGTACTTC	CASSASLGTGGIYEQYF
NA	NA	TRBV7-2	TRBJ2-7	TGTGCCAGCAGCCAGACGGGTCCGTACGAGCAGTACTTC	CASSQTGPYEQYF
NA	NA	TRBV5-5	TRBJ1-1	TGTGCCAGCAGCTTTAACAGGAACACTGAAGCTTTCTTT	CASSFNRNTEAFF
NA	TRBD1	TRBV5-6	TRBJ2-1	TGTGCCAGCAGCTCGAAAGATCCCGGGACAGGGGGGCGAAATGAGCAGTTCTTC	CASSSKDPGTGGRNEQFF
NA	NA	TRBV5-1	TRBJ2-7	TGCGCCAGCAGCCCGGGGGAGCAACAGACTAGAAGCTACGAGCAGTACTTC	CASSPGEQQTRSYEQYF
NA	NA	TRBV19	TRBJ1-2	TGTGCCACGAAGCCAGGGAACTATGGCTACACCTTC	CATKPGNYGYTF
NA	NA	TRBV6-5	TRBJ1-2	TGTGCCAGCAGCCCGCGGAGCCCTTATGGCTACACCTTC	CASSPRSPYGYTF
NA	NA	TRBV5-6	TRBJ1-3	TGTGCCAGCAGCCTCCGAGACAGGAACTCCGGAAACACCATATATTTT	CASSLRDRNSGNTIYF
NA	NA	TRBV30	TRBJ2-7	TGTGCCTGGAGTGAGAACTCGGGTGAGCAGTACTTC	CAWSENSGEQYF
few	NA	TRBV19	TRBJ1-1	TGTGCCAGTAGTCCCAAGATGAACACTGAAGCTTTCTTT	CASSPKMNTEAFF
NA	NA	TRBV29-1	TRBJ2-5	TGCAGCGTTGAAGACCCAAGGAGGATACAAGAGACCCAGTACTTC	CSVEDPRRIQETQYF
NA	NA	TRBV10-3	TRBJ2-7	TGTGCCATCAGTGGCCCCGGGACCTACGAGCAGTACTTC	CAISGPGTYEQYF
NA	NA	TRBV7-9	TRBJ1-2	TGTGCCAGCAGCCCGAACTTCAACTATGGCTACACCTTC	CASSPNFNYGYTF